The sequence of this TCR beta chain was determined in a study of technical replicates of blood from a handful of donors. This CDR3 comprises 13 residues. Germline CDR1 MNHNS, CDR2 SASEGT. Trimming removed 6 bases from V and 9 bases from J; junction bases left unmatched: 7. Data came from immunoSEQ multiplex PCR; TCRdb stores just in-frame clones and leaves some out. The data contain 68,000 or so clones, roughly 92% of them singletons. The specimen sequenced was T cells isolated from PBMCs. The chain links TRBV6-1 to TRBJ1-5, with 8 bases aligning to TRBD1. The clonotype comes from a human donor in good health. CDR3 amino acids: CASRPTGVGPQHF. The CDR3, as DNA: TGTGCCAGCAGGCCGACAGGGGTTGGGCCCCAGCATTTT.